Below are 18 T cell receptor beta chains sequenced from a single sample in a study of T cells in Graves' hyperthyroidism and ophthalmopathy. Researchers took RNA transcripts and amplified the TCR beta CDR3 regions from them. Researchers ran a first-round RT-PCR on the TCR CDR3 using the HTBI primer set. TCRdb processed the multiplex PCR reads anew with MiXCR; each CDR3 protein has one entry. The profile shows under 450,000 distinct CDR3 sequences, roughly 14% of them singletons. Sequencing was done on a sample of blood. These TCRs come from a woman aged 18-29 years with Graves' hyperthyroidism.

V and J are TRBV4-1 and TRBJ2-7, with D tentatively TRBD1 (5 bases). Germline CDR1 is MGHRA and CDR2 is YSYEKL. The CDR3 totals 15 residues. Trimming took off 0 bases at V and 2 bases at J, with 11 bases between the two ends. The CDR3 loop is CASSQESGNPYEQYF. CDR3 DNA: TGCGCCAGCAGCCAAGAATCAGGGAACCCCTACGAGCAGTACTTC.

On this clonotype: This may be a read error, as it is one base from a much larger clone. This chain connects TRBV7-2 to TRBJ1-4; 11 bases agree with TRBD1. The germline CDR1 and CDR2 sequences are SGHTA and FQGNSA. The J segment lost 1 base and the V segment lost 4 bases, leaving 17 bases of the junction unmatched. The CDR3 sequence is 21 residues long. The CDR3 loop reads CASSSLIGQGASIVTNEKLFF. CDR3 bases: TGTGCCAGCAGCTCCTTAATCGGACAGGGGGCAAGTATTGTAACTAATGAAAAACTGTTTTTT.

The V and J genes are TRBV6-9 and TRBJ2-3; 9 bases agree with TRBD1. Germline-derived CDR1 and CDR2 are MNHGY and SVAAGI. The CDR3 is 16 amino acids. V shed 4 bases, J shed 3 bases, and the junction held 8 bases outside the gene matches. The CDR3 loop reads CASSWSRDRVTDTQYF. The CDR3 nucleotides are TGTGCCAGCAGTTGGTCCCGGGACAGGGTGACAGATACGCAGTATTTT.

This clonotype was counted only a few times. V gene TRBV12-3 or TRBV12-4 combines with J gene TRBJ2-3, with D perhaps TRBD1 or TRBD2 (6 bases each). V lost 7 bases to trimming and J lost 0 bases, with 8 bases between them. This CDR3 comprises 13 residues. In nucleotides, the CDR3 is TGTGCCAGCATAGGGGGGAGCACAGATACGCAGTATTTT. Translating it yields CASIGGSTDTQYF.

In DNA, the CDR3 is TGTGCCAGCAGTTACTCGGGACTAGCGGGAGATAGGTTCTTC. As protein: CASSYSGLAGDRFF. V is TRBV6-6 and J is TRBJ2-1; TRBD2 aligns across 14 bases. Germline CDR1 and CDR2: MNHNY and SVGAGI (reference sequence). The J segment lost 15 bases and the V segment lost 0 bases, leaving 4 bases of the junction unmatched. This CDR3 contains 14 residues.

The chain carries TRBV20-1 and TRBJ2-5; D may be TRBD1 or TRBD2 (5 bases each). Trimming left V 6 bases short and J 5 bases short, with 22 bases between. The CDR3 spans 15 residues. CDR1 DFQATT and CDR2 SNEGSKA come from the germline V gene (reference sequence). The CDR3 region is CSAADTRDARETQYF. Here the CDR3 DNA reads TGCAGTGCAGCCGATACACGGGACGCCCGGGAGACCCAGTACTTC.

This clonotype has at least ten counts. This chain uses TRBV5-1 with TRBJ2-3, with TRBD2 as a possible D gene (5 bases). The CDR3 loop spans 15 amino acids. CDR1 is SGHRS and CDR2 is YFSETQ in the germline V gene. Trimming took 1 base from V and 7 from J, leaving 16 bases between them. The chain's CDR3 is CASSLILEAGNTQYF. CDR3 sequence (DNA): TGCGCCAGCAGCTTGATTCTAGAGGCGGGCAATACGCAGTATTTT.

This chain connects TRBV20-1 to TRBJ2-2; 7 nucleotides line up with TRBD2. The J segment lost 0 bases and the V segment lost 0 bases, leaving 7 bases of the junction unmatched. The CDR3 runs to 17 residues. Germline CDR1 reads DFQATT; CDR2 reads SNEGSKA (reference sequence). The CDR3 nucleotides read TGCAGTGCTAGAGATCGAATGGGGGGGACGAACACCGGGGAGCTGTTTTTT. Amino acid sequence: CSARDRMGGTNTGELFF.

CDR3 DNA: TGCGCCACCGCCTCGCTAGATACGCAGTATTTT. This codes for CATASLDTQYF. The gene calls are TRBV10-2 and TRBJ2-3, with no clear D. The germline V and J ends were trimmed by 10 bases and 5 bases, with 10 bases remaining between them. Germline CDR1 is WSHSY and CDR2 is SAAADI. The CDR3 sequence is 11 residues long.

The V call is TRBV20-1, the J call TRBJ1-6; 9 positions match TRBD1. This CDR3 comprises 13 residues. From germline, CDR1 is DFQATT and CDR2 SNEGSKA (reference sequence). V was clipped by 6 bases and J by 7 bases; unmatched bases: 4. CDR3 protein: CSALGQGNSPLHF. CDR3 nucleotide sequence: TGCAGTGCCCTCGGACAGGGGAATTCACCCCTCCACTTT.

J is TRBJ2-5 and V is TRBV12-3 or TRBV12-4; 14 bases match TRBD2. This CDR3 comprises 20 residues. V lost 6 bases to trimming and J lost 4 bases; unmatched junction nucleotides: 19. The CDR3 sequence: CASSRPRPRGLAGGGETQYF. The CDR3 DNA follows: TGTGCCAGCAGCCGTCCTAGGCCTCGCGGACTAGCGGGAGGAGGAGAGACCCAGTACTTC.

This clonotype has just a few counts. The chain is built from TRBV7-2 and TRBJ1-1; the D is unclear. The V and J ends lost 5 bases and 7 bases respectively, with 11 bases between them. The CDR3 is made up of 12 amino acids. Germline CDR1 reads SGHTA; CDR2 reads FQGNSA. The CDR3 protein is CASSAWRSEAFF. The CDR3 DNA sequence: TGTGCCAGCAGCGCTTGGAGGAGTGAAGCTTTCTTT. Full variable domain (outside the CDR3, taken from reference TRBV7-2 and TRBJ1-1): GAGVSQSPSNKVTEKGKDVELRCDPISGHTALYWYRQSLGQGLEFLIYFQGNSAPDKSGLPSDRFSAERTGGSVSTLTIQRTQQEDSAVYLCASSAWRSEAFFGQGTRLTVV.

This clonotype has ten or more counts. The V and J genes are TRBV18 and TRBJ2-5, with 7 bases that match TRBD1. J gave up 2 bases and V 6 bases, and 3 bases lay outside the gene matches. CDR1 and CDR2 (germline): KGHSH, LQKENI. CDR3 length equals 13 residues. CDR3 loop: CASSGTEQETQYF. As DNA, the CDR3 is TGTGCCAGCTCCGGGACAGAACAAGAGACCCAGTACTTC.

The table lists this clonotype with many counts. The chain combines TRBV24-1 with TRBJ2-1; D may correspond to TRBD1 or TRBD2 (6 bases each). The germline CDR1 and CDR2 sequences are KGHDR and SFDVKD. The CDR3 runs to 16 residues. Trimming left V 5 bases short and J 6 bases short, with 19 bases between. CDR3 sequence reads: CATSGLRGDTRNEQFF. CDR3 DNA sequence: TGTGCCACCAGTGGCTTAAGGGGGGATACCCGCAATGAGCAGTTCTTC.

Note on this clonotype: An end of the junction does not agree with germline; a read error may underlie this. The rearrangement joins TRBV28 to TRBJ2-1, with 9 nucleotides matching TRBD1. The CDR3 length is 18 residues. The germline V gene has CDR1 MDHEN and CDR2 SYDVKM. For the CDR3, the DNA is TGTGCCAGCAGTTCCTCTCCTGGGGGACAGGGAACCTACAATGAGCAGCTCTTC. It specifies CASSSSPGGQGTYNEQLF.

This clonotype appeared many times. The chain recombines TRBV6-1 with TRBJ1-4; no clear D. CDR1 is MNHNS, CDR2 SASEGT, per germline. V dropped 5 bases and J dropped 7 bases, with 11 bases sitting between them. This CDR3 spans 13 amino acids. CDR3: CASSRWRSEKLFF. The CDR3 DNA reads TGTGCCAGCAGTAGGTGGAGAAGTGAAAAACTGTTTTTT.

The chain couples TRBV6-4 to TRBJ2-1; D gene unclear. This CDR3 has 13 residues. Germline V gene lookup returns CDR1 MRHNA and CDR2 SNTAGT. Trimming removed 0 bases at V and 7 bases at J, with 7 bases between. Written as DNA, the CDR3 is TGTGCCAGCAGTGACTCCTTCTCTAATGAGCAGTTCTTC. It yields the protein CASSDSFSNEQFF.

The V gene is TRBV4-1, the J gene TRBJ2-1, with TRBD1 matching 9 bases. J lost 6 bases, V lost 4 bases, and 7 bases had no gene match. This CDR3 is 15 amino acids long. CDR1 MGHRA and CDR2 YSYEKL come from the germline V gene. The CDR3: CASSPWTGVSNEQFF. The DNA for the CDR3 is TGCGCCAGCAGCCCTTGGACAGGGGTCTCCAATGAGCAGTTCTTC.